The present T cell receptor (beta chain) was sequenced within a study of neoadjuvant anti-PD-1 for oral cavity cancer. The overall study: Before surgery, most patients got three to four biweekly 3 mg/kg nivolumab doses. Patients without progression got a fourth dose around day 43.

V lost 5 bases, J lost 6 bases, and 20 bases lay in between. This CDR3 is built from 16 residues. The V gene's germline CDR1 is LNHDA and CDR2 SQIVND (reference sequence). As to time point: after neoadjuvant nivolumab, at surgical resection. Assay: immunoSEQ multiplex PCR; the TCRdb copy retains only in-frame clones and omits some. The data hold roughly 14,000 clones, with 70% to 85% observed a single time. The chain is built from TRBV19 and TRBJ1-5; possibly TRBD1 for D (6 bases). This clonotype was obtained from a person between 35 and 79 years old with oral cavity squamous cell carcinoma. The input for sequencing was PBMCs, taken after nivolumab (anti-PD-1) treatment. As DNA, the CDR3 is TGTGCCAGTAGTTCCCACTGGGGGGGGGCAGGTCAGCCCCAGCATTTT. This sequence encodes CASSSHWGGAGQPQHF. Supplemented by reference TRBV19 and TRBJ1-5, the full variable domain reads DGGITQSPKYLFRKEGQNVTLSCEQNLNHDAMYWYRQDPGQGLRLIYYSQIVNDFQKGDIAEGYSVSREKKESFPLTVTSAQKNPTAFYLCASSSHWGGAGQPQHFGDGTRLSIL.